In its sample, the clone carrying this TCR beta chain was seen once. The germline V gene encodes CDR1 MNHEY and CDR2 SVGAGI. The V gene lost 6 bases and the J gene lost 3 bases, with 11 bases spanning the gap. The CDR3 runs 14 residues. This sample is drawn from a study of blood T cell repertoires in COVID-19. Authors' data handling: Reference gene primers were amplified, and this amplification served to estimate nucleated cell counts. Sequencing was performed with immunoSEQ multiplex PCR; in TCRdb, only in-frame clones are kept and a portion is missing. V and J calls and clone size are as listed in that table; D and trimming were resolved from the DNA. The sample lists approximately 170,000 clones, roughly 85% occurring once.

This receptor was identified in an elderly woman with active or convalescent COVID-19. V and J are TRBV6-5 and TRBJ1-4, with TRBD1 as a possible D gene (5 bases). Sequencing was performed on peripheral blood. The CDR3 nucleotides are TGTGCCAGCAGATCAGGGTTTGCTAATGAAAAACTGTTTTTT. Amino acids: CASRSGFANEKLFF.